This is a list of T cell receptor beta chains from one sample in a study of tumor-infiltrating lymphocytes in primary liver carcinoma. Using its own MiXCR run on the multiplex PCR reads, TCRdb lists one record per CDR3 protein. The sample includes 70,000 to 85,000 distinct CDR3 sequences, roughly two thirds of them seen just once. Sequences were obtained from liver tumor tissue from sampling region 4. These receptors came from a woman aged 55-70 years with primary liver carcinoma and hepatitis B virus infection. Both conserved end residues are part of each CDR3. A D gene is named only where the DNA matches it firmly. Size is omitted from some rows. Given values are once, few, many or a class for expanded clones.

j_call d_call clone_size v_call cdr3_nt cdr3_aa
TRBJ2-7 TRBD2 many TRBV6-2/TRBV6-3 TGTGCCAGCAGCAGACTAGCGGGTGCCTACGAGCAGTACTTC CASSRLAGAYEQYF
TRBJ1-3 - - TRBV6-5 TGTACCAGCAGTTACTCGACTTTGGGACGGATAGGCTCAGGAAACACCATATATTTT CTSSYSTLGRIGSGNTIYF
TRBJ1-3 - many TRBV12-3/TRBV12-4 TGTGCCAGCACCAGAATGATCTCTGGAAACACCATATATTTT CASTRMISGNTIYF
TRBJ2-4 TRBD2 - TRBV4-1 TGCGCCAGCAGCCAATGTGGGACTAGCGGGAGGGCCGGGGCCAAAAACATTCAGTATTTC CASSQCGTSGRAGAKNIQYF
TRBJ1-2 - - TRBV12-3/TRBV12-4 TGTCCCAGCAGTTTAGGGGCTAACTATGGTTACACCTTC CPSSLGANYGYTF
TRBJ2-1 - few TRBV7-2 TGTGCCAGCAGTTTAGAAGCGACACTCAATGAGCAGTTCTTC CASSLEATLNEQFF
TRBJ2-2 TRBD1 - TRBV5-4 TGTGCCAACAGCTTGCCCCCGGGACAGGGAACGAACACCGGGGAGCTGTTTTTT CANSLPPGQGTNTGELFF
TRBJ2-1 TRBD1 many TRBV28 TGTGCCAGCACCGTTGCGGGGACAGGGGGCCGAGATGAGCAGTTCTTC CASTVAGTGGRDEQFF
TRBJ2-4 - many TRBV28 TGTGCCAGCAGTCCTTCTCTCGAAGGAACCCTAGCCAAAAACATTCAGTACTTC CASSPSLEGTLAKNIQYF
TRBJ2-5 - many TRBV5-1 TGCGCCAGCAGCATTGGACAGATAGGGGACTCAGCAACCCAGTACTTC CASSIGQIGDSATQYF
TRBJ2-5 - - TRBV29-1 TGCAGCGTTGACAGAGGGGAAAAGACCCAGTACTTC CSVDRGEKTQYF
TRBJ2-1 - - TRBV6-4 TGTGCCAGCAGTGAAGGAGCGGACTCCTACAATGAGCAATTCTTC CASSEGADSYNEQFF
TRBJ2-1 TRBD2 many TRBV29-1 TGCAGCGTTGGGGGGACTAGCGGGTCCGACAGGAACTTC CSVGGTSGSDRNF
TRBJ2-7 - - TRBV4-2 TGTGCCGGCAGCCGAGATCTTGGCACCTCCTACGAACAGTACTTC CAGSRDLGTSYEQYF
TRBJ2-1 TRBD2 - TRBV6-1 TGCGCCAGCAGTGTGGCTAGCGGGGAATACAATGAGCAGTTCTTC CASSVASGEYNEQFF
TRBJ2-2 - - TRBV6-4 TGTTCCATCAGTGACTCTTCCGGGGCCCCGGGGGAGCTGTTTTTT CSISDSSGAPGELFF
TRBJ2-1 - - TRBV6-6 TGTGCCAGCAGTTACCCGGGTACTGAGCGGTTCTTC CASSYPGTERFF
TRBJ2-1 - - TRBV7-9 TGTGCCGGCAGTTTAGAAGGCCAATACAATGAGCAGTTCTTC CAGSLEGQYNEQFF
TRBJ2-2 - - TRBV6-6 TGTGCCAGCTGCAGGGAGGGGGCACACACAGGGGAGCTGTTTTTT CASCREGAHTGELFF
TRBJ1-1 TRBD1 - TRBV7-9 TGTGCCAGCAACATGGGACAGGGGCTTGAAGCTTTCTTT CASNMGQGLEAFF
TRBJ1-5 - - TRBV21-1 TGTGCCAGCACCCACTGGACAGGGTTTGGCAATCAGCCCCAACATTTT CASTHWTGFGNQPQHF
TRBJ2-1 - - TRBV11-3 TGTACCAGCAGCTTAGGAGACAGTAATGGGCAGTTCTTC CTSSLGDSNGQFF
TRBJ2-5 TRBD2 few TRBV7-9 TGTGCCAGCAGCCTTATAGCGGGAGGATCGGGAGAGACCCAATACTTC CASSLIAGGSGETQYF
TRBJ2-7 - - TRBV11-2 TGTGTCAGCAACTTAGACCCAGGCCATACGTTCGAGCAGTACTTC CVSNLDPGHTFEQYF
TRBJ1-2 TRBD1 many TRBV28 TGTGCCAGCAGTTTCGGGACAGGGGCGGGGGTTGATGGCTACACCTTC CASSFGTGAGVDGYTF
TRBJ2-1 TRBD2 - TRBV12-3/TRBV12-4 TGTACCAGCAGTGGCGGGAGAGGGGCTGTCAATGAGCAGATCTTC CTSSGGRGAVNEQIF
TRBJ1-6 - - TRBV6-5 TGTGCCAGCAGTCCCTGGGGTGTACCCCTCCACTTT CASSPWGVPLHF